The 14 T cell receptor beta chains below all came from one sample that was sequenced in a study of cytomegalovirus exposure and HLA in healthy donors. PCR primers comprised 60 Vbeta and 13 Jbeta primers. The protocol was immunoSEQ multiplex PCR, while the TCRdb copy is restricted to in-frame clones and leaves out a portion. This repertoire shows 180,000 or so clones, about 82% found once; its top ten account for 0.6% to 0.9%. Input material: PBMCs. The receptors originated from a female donor in good health and CMV-seronegative.

CDR3 in amino acids: CASSVVMGLDTGELFF. CDR3 sequence (DNA): TGTGCCAGCAGCGTAGTAATGGGACTAGACACCGGGGAGCTGTTTTTT. The V and J genes are TRBV9 and TRBJ2-2; 8 bases line up with TRBD2. This CDR3 spans 16 amino acids. The V and J ends lost 0 bases and 3 bases, in that order; junction bases with no gene match: 4. In germline, CDR1 is SGDLS, CDR2 YYNGEE.

In this sample, this clone turned up a few times. The chain joins TRBV30 to TRBJ1-1; 7 bases align to TRBD1. The CDR3 consists of 13 residues. V was pared by 3 bases and J by 11 bases, with 12 bases of the junction left unmatched. Germline V gene sequence: CDR1 GTSNPN, CDR2 SVGIG (reference sequence). In nucleotides, the CDR3 is TGTGCCTGGAGAGGGGACAGTACCAAGTCTGCTTTCTTT. Encoded protein: CAWRGDSTKSAFF.

The genes are TRBV19 and TRBJ2-1; no firm D call. Germline loops: CDR1 LNHDA, CDR2 SQIVND (reference sequence). This CDR3 is built from 14 residues. Trimming cost V 3 bases and J 4 bases, with 10 bases left between them. The CDR3 DNA reads TGTGCCAGTAGTATTGAAGCGATATACAATGAGCAGTTCTTC. This translates into CASSIEAIYNEQFF.

The V and J genes are TRBV28 and TRBJ1-5; 7 bases match TRBD1. This CDR3 comprises 14 residues. The V and J ends lost 7 bases and 7 bases, in that order; junction bases with no gene match: 10. The germline V gene has CDR1 MDHEN and CDR2 SYDVKM. The CDR3 region has the DNA TGTGCCAGCACGGCAGGGGGTTATCGACAGCCCCAGCATTTT. Protein sequence: CASTAGGYRQPQHF.

The chain is built from TRBV14 and TRBJ1-3, with 7 bases identical to TRBD1. CDR1 is SGHDN, CDR2 FVKESK, per germline. The V and J ends lost 4 bases and 0 bases, in that order; junction bases with no gene match: 3. This CDR3 spans 15 amino acids. The CDR3 loop is CASSLGTDSGNTIYF. DNA of the CDR3: TGTGCCAGCAGCCTGGGGACAGACTCTGGAAACACCATATATTTT. The full variable domain, rest sourced from reference TRBV14 and TRBJ1-3, is EAGVTQFPSHSVIEKGQTVTLRCDPISGHDNLYWYRRVMGKEIKFLLHFVKESKQDESGMPNNRFLAERTGGTYSTLKVQPAELEDSGVYFCASSLGTDSGNTIYFGEGSWLTVV.

This clone was observed a single time. J is TRBJ1-2 and V is TRBV19, with D tentatively TRBD1 (5 bases). From germline, CDR1 is LNHDA and CDR2 SQIVND (reference sequence). CDR3 length equals 12 residues. V lost 1 base and J lost 7, with 7 bases in between. DNA of the CDR3: TGTGCCAGTAGTATAGCCGGGGGTGGCTACACCTTC. Its translation: CASSIAGGGYTF.

V and J are TRBV30 and TRBJ1-1, with TRBD1 identical over 7 bases. The V gene's germline CDR1 is GTSNPN and CDR2 SVGIG (reference sequence). This CDR3 region has 13 residues. J lost 5 bases, V lost 3 bases, and 6 bases had no gene match. CDR3 in DNA: TGTGCCTGGAGCCAACAGGGGTGGACTGAAGCTTTCTTT. Translation: CAWSQQGWTEAFF.

The chain carries TRBV4-2 and TRBJ1-1, with 8 bases aligning to TRBD1. J gave up 3 bases and V 0 bases, and 3 bases lay outside the gene matches. This CDR3 has 15 amino acids. Germline V CDR1 and CDR2: LGHNA, YNFKEQ. CDR3 DNA sequence: TGTGCCAGCAGCCAAGAAACAGGGGGGGACACTGAAGCTTTCTTT. It codes for CASSQETGGDTEAFF.

The CDR3: CASSERRTEETQYF. Written as DNA, the CDR3 is TGTGCCAGCAGTGAACGTCGGACAGAAGAGACCCAGTACTTC. The chain couples TRBV2 to TRBJ2-5; TRBD1 might be the D (6 bases). With 2 bases removed from V and 3 bases from J, the gap between germline ends came to 10 bases. Looked up from germline, CDR1 is SNHLY and CDR2 is FYNNEI. The CDR3 is 14 amino acids.

The gene calls are TRBV4-1 and TRBJ2-3, with a tentative D call TRBD1 (6 bases). The V end was cut by 0 bases, the J end by 3 bases, with 7 bases between. Germline CDR1 MGHRA, CDR2 YSYEKL. The CDR3 sequence is 14 residues long. The CDR3 protein is CASSQERGTDTQYF. CDR3 sequence (DNA): TGCGCCAGCAGCCAAGAAAGGGGGACAGATACGCAGTATTTT.

The CDR3: CASRGDSLAKNIQYF. CDR3 nucleotides: TGTGCCAGCAGGGGGGACAGCCTTGCCAAAAACATTCAGTACTTC. The chain joins TRBV2 to TRBJ2-4; 7 bases line up with TRBD1. Germline CDR1 is SNHLY and CDR2 is FYNNEI. The CDR3 spans 15 residues. J lost 1 base, V lost 6 bases, and 6 bases had no gene match.

V and J are TRBV19 and TRBJ2-7; 8 positions match TRBD1. Germline CDR1 is LNHDA and CDR2 is SQIVND (reference sequence). This CDR3 comprises 13 residues. V lost 5 bases, J lost 3 bases, and 3 bases stayed unmatched. The CDR3 spells CASSDRGVYEQYF. The CDR3 nucleotides are TGTGCCAGTAGTGACAGGGGAGTCTACGAGCAGTACTTC.

The chain couples TRBV19 to TRBJ1-5; TRBD1 matches at 12 bases. This CDR3 has 16 amino acids. In germline, CDR1 is LNHDA, CDR2 SQIVND (reference sequence). Germline trimming cut 5 bases from V and 3 bases from J; bases unmatched to any gene: 5. In DNA, the CDR3 is TGTGCCAGTAGTTCCCGGGACAGGGGGCCCAATCAGCCCCAGCATTTT. Protein sequence: CASSSRDRGPNQPQHF.

This clone appeared once. CDR3 sequence: CASSQQGGATNEKLFF. DNA of the CDR3: TGTGCCAGTAGCCAACAGGGAGGGGCAACTAATGAAAAACTGTTTTTT. V is TRBV19 and J is TRBJ1-4, with D possibly being TRBD1 (6 bases). The CDR3 extends over 16 amino acids. Trimming cost V 6 bases and J 0 bases, with 14 bases left between them. Germline-derived CDR1 and CDR2 are LNHDA and SQIVND (reference sequence).